Listed here is a single T cell receptor beta chain. Its matching antigen is unknown. This specimen comes from a study of long-term antiretroviral therapy in people with HIV. CDR1 and CDR2 (germline): SEHNR, FQNEAQ (reference sequence). J gave up 4 bases and V 0 bases, and 0 bases lay outside the gene matches. The CDR3 consists of 14 residues. Study-level findings and limits: Repertoires in HIV (unlike those of controls) had narrower CDR3 length ranges. Collection spanned 2004 to 2017; ART regimens may be less effective than current ones.

This was the immunoSEQ v3.0 assay at survey level. Some clones are missing from TCRdb's copy, which holds only in-frame ones; the method was immunoSEQ multiplex PCR. The data hold about 24,000 clones, with 80% to 85% observed a single time. The cryopreserved samples used held about 0.95-10 million PBMC prior to extraction of DNA. The rearrangement joins TRBV7-9 to TRBJ2-1, with 7 bases identical to TRBD1. The receptor was isolated from a woman under 30 with HIV. This material consisted of unsorted PBMCs, taken at the start of antiretroviral therapy, before treatment. CDR3 DNA sequence: TGTGCCAGCAGCTTAGCACAGGGGTACAATGAGCAGTTCTTC. The encoded protein is CASSLAQGYNEQFF.